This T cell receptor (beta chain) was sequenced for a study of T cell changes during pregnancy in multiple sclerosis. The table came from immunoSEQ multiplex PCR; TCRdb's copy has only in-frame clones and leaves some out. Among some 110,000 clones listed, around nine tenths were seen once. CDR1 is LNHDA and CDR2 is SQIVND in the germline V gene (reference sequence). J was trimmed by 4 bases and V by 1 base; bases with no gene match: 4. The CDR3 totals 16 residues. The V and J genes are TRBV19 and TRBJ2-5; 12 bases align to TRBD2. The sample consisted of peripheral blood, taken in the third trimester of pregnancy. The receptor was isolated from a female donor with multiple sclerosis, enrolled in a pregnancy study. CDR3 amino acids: CASSIGASGGAETQYF. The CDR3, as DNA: TGTGCCAGTAGTATAGGTGCTAGCGGGGGGGCAGAGACCCAGTACTTC.